This T cell receptor (beta chain) was observed in a study of T cell changes during pregnancy in multiple sclerosis. This CDR3 is built from 15 residues. Germline V lookup: CDR1 MNHEY, CDR2 SMNVEV (reference sequence). The V end was cut by 4 bases, the J end by 2 bases, with 15 bases between. Assay used: immunoSEQ multiplex PCR; TCRdb lists only in-frame clones, some missing. The data contain about 36,000 clones, roughly 91% of them seen just once; the ten biggest clones take up approximately 6.8%. Here the sequenced sample was CD8+ T cells from peripheral blood mononuclear cells, taken in the third trimester of pregnancy. The chain links TRBV27 to TRBJ2-7; a weak D match, TRBD2 (5 bases). The TCR was taken from a female donor with multiple sclerosis, enrolled in a pregnancy study. CDR3 region: CASSSPRMRAYEQYF. CDR3 nucleotides: TGTGCCAGCAGTTCCCCGCGTATGAGGGCCTACGAGCAGTACTTC.